The 27 T cell receptor beta chains given below trace back to one sample, sequenced in a study of blood T cell repertoires in COVID-19. Only in-frame clones appear in the TCRdb table, and some are missing; sequencing was by immunoSEQ multiplex PCR. This table has about 100,000 clones, roughly 90% appearing once. The sequenced sample consisted of peripheral blood. The receptors originated from a human donor with active COVID-19. The donor label of this sample is uncertain.

The J gene is TRBJ1-4, the V gene TRBV15; TRBD1 matches at 7 bases. Germline values: CDR1 LNHNV, CDR2 YYDKDF (reference sequence). Trimming took 11 bases from V and 8 from J; bases not matched to a gene: 17. The CDR3 has 15 amino acids. This chain's CDR3 is CAAGGQITRGEKLFF. CDR3 DNA sequence: TGTGCCGCTGGGGGACAGATTACCCGGGGCGAAAAACTGTTTTTT.

This chain uses TRBV7-8 with TRBJ2-7, with 10 positions matching TRBD1. The junction had 16 bases not matched to a gene; V was cut back by 2 bases and J by 0 bases. From germline, CDR1 is SGHVS and CDR2 FQNEAQ. The CDR3 spans 20 residues. CDR3 protein: CASSLLRQGARARSSYEQYF. The CDR3 DNA follows: TGTGCCAGCAGCTTATTGAGACAGGGGGCGAGGGCTAGAAGCTCCTACGAGCAGTACTTC.

V and J are TRBV4-1 and TRBJ2-3; 10 bases line up with TRBD1. The ends lost 3 bases at V and 8 bases at J; junction bases unmatched: 11. Germline-derived CDR1 and CDR2 are MGHRA and YSYEKL. The CDR3 has 16 residues. The CDR3 loop reads CASSHDRGQFDSTQYF. In DNA form, the CDR3 reads TGCGCCAGCAGCCATGACAGGGGGCAATTTGATTCTACGCAGTATTTT.

CDR3 sequence (DNA): TGTGCCAGCAGTACGACTAGCGGGGGGGCCAAAAACATTCAGTACTTC. Its translation: CASSTTSGGAKNIQYF. The chain has TRBV6-2 or TRBV6-3 and TRBJ2-4; 13 bases are a match to TRBD2. Trimming removed 5 bases from V and 1 base from J; junction bases left unmatched: 2. Germline loops: CDR1 MNHEY, CDR2 SVGEGT. The CDR3 length is 16 residues.

The chain has TRBV19 and TRBJ1-6, with a tentative D call TRBD1 (6 bases). V gave up 5 bases and J gave up 5 bases, with 10 bases separating them. The CDR3 extends over 14 amino acids. The germline CDR1 and CDR2 sequences are LNHDA and SQIVND (reference sequence). The CDR3 nucleotides are TGTGCCAGTAGTTCCGGACAGAATAATTCACCCCTCCACTTT. Translated: CASSSGQNNSPLHF.

The sample holds one count of this clone. The chain carries TRBV11-3 and TRBJ2-1, with 7 bases that match TRBD2. The length of the CDR3 is 14 residues. J lost 3 bases, V lost 5 bases, and 4 bases had no gene match. Germline V CDR1 and CDR2: SGHNT, YENEEA. The CDR3, as DNA: TGTGCCAGCAGCCCTAGCGGATTCTACAATGAGCAGTTCTTC. Translating gives CASSPSGFYNEQFF. Variable domain in full (rest from reference TRBV11-3 and TRBJ2-1): EAGVVQSPRYKIIEKKQPVAFWCNPISGHNTLYWYLQNLGQGPELLIRYENEEAVDDSQLPKDRFSAERLKGVDSTLKIQPAELGDSAVYLCASSPSGFYNEQFFGPGTRLTVL.

V gene TRBV18 combines with J gene TRBJ1-4, with TRBD1 matching over 7 bases. The V and J ends lost 4 bases and 7 bases, in that order; junction bases with no gene match: 15. Germline V lookup: CDR1 KGHSH, CDR2 LQKENI. The CDR3 covers 17 residues. This CDR3 is CASSRFGKKTGFEKLFF. The CDR3 DNA reads TGTGCCAGCTCACGATTCGGGAAGAAGACAGGGTTTGAAAAACTGTTTTTT.

CDR3 sequence: CATSRGLAGAGNEQFF. Written as DNA, the CDR3 is TGTGCCACCAGCAGGGGACTAGCGGGGGCTGGGAATGAGCAGTTCTTC. The chain recombines TRBV15 with TRBJ2-1, with TRBD2 identical over 14 bases. This CDR3 spans 16 amino acids. The germline V gene encodes CDR1 LNHNV and CDR2 YYDKDF (reference sequence). Trimming removed 3 bases from V and 7 bases from J; junction bases left unmatched: 5.

In the case of this clone: An end of the junction does not agree with germline; a read error may underlie this. The gene calls are TRBV7-7 and TRBJ2-7, with 8 bases fitting TRBD1. The CDR3 runs 16 residues. Germline V gene sequence: CDR1 SSHAT, CDR2 FNYEAQ (reference sequence). The CDR3 bases are TGTGCTAGCAGCTTAGCACCGGGGCAGGGGGCGCACGAGCAGTACTTC. Amino acids: CASSLAPGQGAHEQYF. The complete variable domain, with remaining parts taken from reference TRBV7-7 and TRBJ2-7, reads GAGVSQSPRYKVTKRGQDVTLRCDPISSHATLYWYQQALGQGPEFLTYFNYEAQPDKSGLPSDRFSAERPEGSISTLTIQRTEQRDSAMYRCASSLAPGQGAHEQYFGPGTRLTVT.

This sequence joins TRBV2 and TRBJ2-1; D gene ambiguous. The CDR3 length is 14 residues. The V gene's germline CDR1 is SNHLY and CDR2 FYNNEI. V lost 7 bases and J 7 bases, leaving 17 bases between the germline ends. CDR3 loop: CASTDILNPNEQFF. The CDR3, as DNA: TGTGCCAGCACAGATATATTGAACCCAAATGAGCAGTTCTTC.

The J gene is TRBJ1-2, the V gene TRBV5-1, with D uncertain. CDR1 and CDR2 (germline): SGHRS, YFSETQ. This CDR3 is built from 14 residues. With 4 bases removed from V and 3 bases from J, the gap between germline ends came to 13 bases. The CDR3 here is CASSGRTLDYGYTF. The CDR3 DNA reads as TGCGCCAGCAGCGGGAGGACGCTAGACTATGGCTACACCTTC.

The chain combines TRBV4-1 with TRBJ2-1; 10 bases are shared with TRBD2. With V trimmed by 3 bases and J by 5 bases, 10 bases remained unmatched. The CDR3 is made up of 17 amino acids. CDR1 and CDR2 from the germline V gene are MGHRA and YSYEKL. The CDR3 bases are TGCGCCAGCAGCCACCCCATCGGACTAGCGGCTAACAATGAGCAGTTCTTC. It is translated as CASSHPIGLAANNEQFF.

The V call is TRBV11-2, the J call TRBJ2-1, with a possible D match to TRBD1 (6 bases). The V and J ends lost 0 bases and 7 bases respectively, with 13 bases between them. Germline V gene lookup returns CDR1 SGHAT and CDR2 FQNNGV. The length of the CDR3 is 15 residues. The CDR3 sequence is CASSLDGGPFNEQFF. CDR3 sequence (DNA): TGTGCCAGCAGCTTAGATGGGGGCCCCTTTAATGAGCAGTTCTTC.

There are a few counts of this clone. V is TRBV5-1 and J is TRBJ1-6, with D uncertain. Trimming removed 0 bases from V and 4 bases from J, with 5 bases in between. Germline V gene sequence: CDR1 SGHRS, CDR2 YFSETQ. The CDR3 is 14 amino acids. CDR3 nucleotides: TGCGCCAGCAGCTTGGGCGGGTATAATTCACCCCTCCACTTT. Encoded protein: CASSLGGYNSPLHF.

The CDR3 sequence is CASSRTNRGLNYGYTF. The CDR3 nucleotides read TGTGCCAGCAGTCGGACGAACAGGGGCCTCAACTATGGCTACACCTTC. The V and J genes are TRBV2 and TRBJ1-2; TRBD1 agrees at 7 bases. The V segment lost 5 bases and the J segment 2 bases; nucleotides outside the gene matches: 11. From germline, CDR1 is SNHLY and CDR2 FYNNEI. The CDR3 covers 16 residues.

This chain joins TRBV10-3 and TRBJ1-1; D gene ambiguous. CDR1 ENHRY and CDR2 SYGVKD come from the germline V gene. V lost 3 bases and J lost 1, with 9 bases in between. The CDR3 consists of 14 residues. CDR3 amino acids: CAISDWARNTEAFF. CDR3 in DNA: TGTGCCATCAGTGACTGGGCCCGGAACACTGAAGCTTTCTTT.

The chain employs TRBV6-2 or TRBV6-3 and TRBJ2-5; possibly TRBD1 for D (6 bases). The CDR3 covers 14 residues. CDR1 MNHEY and CDR2 SVGEGT come from the germline V gene. The V end lost 6 bases, the J end lost 2 bases, and 13 bases lay between the germline ends. This CDR3 is CASRPRTDQETQYF. CDR3 DNA: TGTGCCAGCAGGCCTCGGACAGATCAAGAGACCCAGTACTTC.

The V call is TRBV4-3, the J call TRBJ2-7; TRBD1 aligns across 10 bases. Germline V gene lookup returns CDR1 LGHNA and CDR2 YSLEER. This CDR3 comprises 15 residues. V trimming: 3 bases; J trimming: 0 bases; junction bases outside the gene matches: 2. CDR3 region: CASSQGQGYSYEQYF. CDR3 in DNA: TGCGCCAGCAGCCAGGGACAGGGGTACTCCTACGAGCAGTACTTC.

The gene calls are TRBV19 and TRBJ1-5; 10 bases fit TRBD1. This CDR3 has 18 amino acids. Unmatched junction bases numbered 10, after V lost 5 bases and J lost 0 bases. CDR1 is LNHDA and CDR2 is SQIVND in the germline V gene (reference sequence). The CDR3 DNA is TGTGCCAGTAGTCATCCGGGACAGGGGTATCGTAGCAATCAGCCCCAGCATTTT. It encodes CASSHPGQGYRSNQPQHF.

V and J are TRBV7-9 and TRBJ2-2, with TRBD2 identical over 8 bases. The CDR3 is 17 amino acids. Trimming cost V 5 bases and J 2 bases; bases outside gene matches: 10. Germline values: CDR1 SEHNR, CDR2 FQNEAQ (reference sequence). The CDR3, as DNA: TGTGCCAGCAGCCCCGCCGGGGGGGGGTCAAACACCGGGGAGCTGTTTTTT. Residues: CASSPAGGGSNTGELFF.

The chain employs TRBV7-9 and TRBJ1-4, with 7 nucleotides matching TRBD1. Per germline, CDR1 SEHNR and CDR2 FQNEAQ (reference sequence). The length of the CDR3 is 14 residues. The junction had 6 bases not matched to a gene; V was cut back by 5 bases and J by 6 bases. The CDR3 here is CASSPGTVHEKLFF. DNA for the CDR3: TGTGCCAGCAGCCCCGGGACAGTCCATGAAAAACTGTTTTTT.

J is TRBJ1-4 and V is TRBV12-5; the D gene is possibly TRBD1 (5 bases). Trimming took off 6 bases at V and 7 bases at J, with 15 bases between the two ends. The CDR3 has 14 residues. The germline V gene encodes CDR1 LGHNT and CDR2 FRNRAP. The CDR3 is CASGVGTQLEKLFF. CDR3 in DNA: TGTGCTAGTGGCGTCGGGACTCAACTTGAAAAACTGTTTTTT.

This chain joins TRBV27 and TRBJ2-3, with 10 nucleotides matching TRBD1. This CDR3 comprises 19 residues. V lost 1 base to trimming and J lost 2 bases; unmatched junction nucleotides: 12. Germline CDR1 MNHEY, CDR2 SMNVEV (reference sequence). The CDR3 is CASSLLRSEGQGTTDTQYF. The DNA of the CDR3 is TGTGCCAGCAGTTTATTACGAAGCGAGGGACAGGGGACCACAGATACGCAGTATTTT.

This clone has just a few counts. The chain is built from TRBV18 and TRBJ1-5; D unclear. The germline V gene has CDR1 KGHSH and CDR2 LQKENI. This CDR3 contains 16 residues. V gave up 0 bases and J gave up 5 bases, with 14 bases separating them. The CDR3 region is CASSPPNSYGDQPQHF. The CDR3 nucleotides are TGTGCCAGCTCACCACCGAACAGCTACGGCGATCAGCCCCAGCATTTT.

This chain connects TRBV5-1 to TRBJ1-3; a possible D gene is TRBD1 (5 bases). CDR3 size: 16 residues. Trimming removed 0 bases at V and 0 bases at J, with 10 bases between. Looked up from germline, CDR1 is SGHRS and CDR2 is YFSETQ. The CDR3 DNA follows: TGCGCCAGCAGCTTGGGGGACTCCAGCTCTGGAAACACCATATATTTT. This translates into CASSLGDSSSGNTIYF.

The count of this clone is one. J is TRBJ1-5 and V is TRBV12-3 or TRBV12-4, with a possible D match to TRBD1 (6 bases). V dropped 6 bases and J dropped 4 bases, with 10 bases sitting between them. This CDR3 comprises 13 residues. CDR3 in DNA: TGTGCCAGCAGGACAGGACTTAATCAGCCCCAGCATTTT. This sequence encodes CASRTGLNQPQHF.

This chain joins TRBV7-2 and TRBJ2-7, with 8 bases fitting TRBD1. The CDR3 loop spans 14 amino acids. Trimming took 4 bases from V and 5 from J; bases not matched to a gene: 7. The germline V gene encodes CDR1 SGHTA and CDR2 FQGNSA. The CDR3 region is CASSSGGGYDEQYF. The CDR3 DNA follows: TGTGCCAGCAGCTCAGGGGGCGGATATGACGAGCAGTACTTC.